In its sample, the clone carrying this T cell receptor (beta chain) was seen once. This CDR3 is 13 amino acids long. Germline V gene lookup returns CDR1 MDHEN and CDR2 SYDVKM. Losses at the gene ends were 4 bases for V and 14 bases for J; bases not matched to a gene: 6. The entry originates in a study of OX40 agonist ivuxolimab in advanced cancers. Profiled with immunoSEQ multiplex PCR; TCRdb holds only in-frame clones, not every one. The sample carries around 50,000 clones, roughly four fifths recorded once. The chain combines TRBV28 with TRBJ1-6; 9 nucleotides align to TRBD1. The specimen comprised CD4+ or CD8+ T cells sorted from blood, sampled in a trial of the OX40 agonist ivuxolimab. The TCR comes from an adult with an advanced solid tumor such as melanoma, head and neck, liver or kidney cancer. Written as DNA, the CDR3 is TGTGCCAGCAGTTATGACAGGGGGTTATCCCTCCACTTT. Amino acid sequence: CASSYDRGLSLHF.